This T cell receptor beta chain was retrieved from a study of Ad26.COV2.S vaccination and SARS-CoV-2 variants. About the study: Donor was one of the participants in the Ad26.COV2.S arm of the COV1001 trial. Intramuscular Ad26.COV2.S at 5x10^10 or 1x10^11 viral particles. Points from the study as a whole: Vaccine recipients had higher spike-specific TCR breadth than placebo recipients.

The protocol was immunoSEQ multiplex PCR, while the TCRdb copy is restricted to in-frame clones and leaves out a portion. The sample yields about 220,000 clones, roughly 90% seen once. Worth noting for this clone: The antigen is not known.

The sample's treatment: around 19 received Ad26.COV2.S at low or high dose, single or two shots; several received placebo; per-sample allocation not given. At day 63 after the first vaccine or placebo injection, samples were drawn. The donor's status was that of an adult aged 18-55 years in Boston. There are 13 residues in the CDR3. CDR1 is MDHEN and CDR2 is SYDVKM in the germline V gene. The ends were cut back, 3 bases at V and 5 bases at J, with 10 bases in the middle. The chain recombines TRBV28 with TRBJ2-5; D is perhaps TRBD1 or TRBD2 (5 bases each). The sequenced sample was peripheral blood, obtained in a trial of Ad26.COV2.S vaccine versus placebo. The TCR sequence derives from a person aged 18-60 years who received the Ad26.COV2.S COVID-19 vaccine or a placebo. CDR3 sequence: CASSLGVGETQYF. As DNA, the CDR3 is TGTGCCAGCAGTTTGGGGGTTGGGGAGACCCAGTACTTC.